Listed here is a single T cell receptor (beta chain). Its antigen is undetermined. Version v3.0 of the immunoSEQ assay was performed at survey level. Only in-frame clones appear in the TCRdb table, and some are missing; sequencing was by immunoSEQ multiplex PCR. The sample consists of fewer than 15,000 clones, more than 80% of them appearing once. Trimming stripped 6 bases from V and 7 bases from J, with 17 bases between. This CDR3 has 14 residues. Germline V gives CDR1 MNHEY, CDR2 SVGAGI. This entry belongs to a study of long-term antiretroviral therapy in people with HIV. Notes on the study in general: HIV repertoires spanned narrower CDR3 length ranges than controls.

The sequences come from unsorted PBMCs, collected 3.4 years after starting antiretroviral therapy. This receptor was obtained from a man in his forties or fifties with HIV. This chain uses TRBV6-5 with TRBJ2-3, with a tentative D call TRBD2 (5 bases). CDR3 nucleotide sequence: TGTGCCAGCAGCCTACGGAGAAGCGGATATACGCAGTATTTT. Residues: CASSLRRSGYTQYF.